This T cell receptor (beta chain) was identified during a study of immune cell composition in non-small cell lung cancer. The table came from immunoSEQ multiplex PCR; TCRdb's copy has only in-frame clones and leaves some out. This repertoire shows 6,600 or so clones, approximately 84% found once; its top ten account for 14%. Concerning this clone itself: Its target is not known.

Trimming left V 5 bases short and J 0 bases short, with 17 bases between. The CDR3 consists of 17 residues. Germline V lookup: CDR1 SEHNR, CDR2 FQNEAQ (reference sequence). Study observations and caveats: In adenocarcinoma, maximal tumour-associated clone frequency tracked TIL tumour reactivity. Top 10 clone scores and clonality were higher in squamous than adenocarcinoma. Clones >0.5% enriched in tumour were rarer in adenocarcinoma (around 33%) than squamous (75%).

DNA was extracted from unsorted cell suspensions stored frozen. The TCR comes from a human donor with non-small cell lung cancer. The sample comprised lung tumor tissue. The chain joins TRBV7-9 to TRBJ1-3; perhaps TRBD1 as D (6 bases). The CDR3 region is CASSAQGRRGSGNTIYF. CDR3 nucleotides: TGTGCCAGCAGCGCACAGGGACGCCGGGGCTCTGGAAACACCATATATTTT.